The 20 T cell receptor beta chains given below trace back to one sample, sequenced in a study of T cells in Graves' hyperthyroidism and ophthalmopathy. RNA transcripts provided the source from which TCR beta CDR3 regions were amplified. In the first-round RT-PCR of the TCR CDR3, the HTBI primer set was used. One entry per CDR3 protein, called by TCRdb with MiXCR from the multiplex PCR reads. The table has hundreds of thousands of distinct CDR3 sequences, roughly a sixth seen once; the top ten hold 16%. The sample consisted of blood. All receptors come from a woman in her forties or fifties with Graves' hyperthyroidism that later progressed to Graves' ophthalmopathy.

This sequence joins TRBV19 and TRBJ1-5; no clear D gene. V dropped 2 bases and J dropped 5 bases, with 10 bases sitting between them. The CDR3 has 14 residues. CDR1 LNHDA and CDR2 SQIVND come from the germline V gene (reference sequence). CDR3 amino acids: CASSIKGRHQPQHF. DNA for the CDR3: TGTGCCAGTAGTATAAAGGGCAGGCATCAGCCCCAGCATTTT.

The chain links TRBV6-1 to TRBJ2-7, with D possibly matching TRBD2 (7 bases). Trimming pared 9 bases from V and 7 bases from J, leaving 25 bases between. This CDR3 spans 15 amino acids. CDR1 MNHNS and CDR2 SASEGT come from the germline V gene. The CDR3 here is CASKRGGPGNFEQYF. The DNA for the CDR3 is TGTGCCAGTAAACGCGGGGGCCCAGGAAATTTTGAGCAGTACTTC.

This clonotype came up many times. The chain carries TRBV20-1 and TRBJ2-3; D gene uncertain. Germline loops: CDR1 DFQATT, CDR2 SNEGSKA (reference sequence). This CDR3 contains 14 residues. V lost 5 bases to trimming and J lost 2 bases, with 14 bases between them. CDR3 residues: CSAEEARHTDTQYF. As DNA, the CDR3 is TGCAGTGCTGAAGAGGCTAGACACACAGATACGCAGTATTTT.

In this sample, this clonotype turned up a few times. The chain joins TRBV10-2 to TRBJ2-3; 7 nucleotides line up with TRBD1. V lost 6 bases, J lost 4 bases, and 16 bases stayed unmatched. Germline CDR1 is WSHSY and CDR2 is SAAADI. This CDR3 has 17 residues. The CDR3 coding sequence is TGCGCCAGCAGCTTCCCCAAGACAGGGAACTTCTCAGATACGCAGTATTTT. Amino acid sequence: CASSFPKTGNFSDTQYF.

This chain uses TRBV19 with TRBJ2-1; 14 bases map to TRBD2. J gave up 0 bases and V 7 bases, and 5 bases lay outside the gene matches. Germline CDR1 reads LNHDA; CDR2 reads SQIVND (reference sequence). The CDR3 length is 17 residues. As DNA, the CDR3 is TGTGCCAGTATGGGGACTAGCGGGGGTCTCTCCTACAATGAGCAGTTCTTC. As protein: CASMGTSGGLSYNEQFF. Full variable domain (outside the CDR3, taken from reference TRBV19 and TRBJ2-1): DGGITQSPKYLFRKEGQNVTLSCEQNLNHDAMYWYRQDPGQGLRLIYYSQIVNDFQKGDIAEGYSVSREKKESFPLTVTSAQKNPTAFYLCASMGTSGGLSYNEQFFGPGTRLTVL.

V is TRBV11-2 and J is TRBJ2-1, with TRBD2 as a possible D gene (6 bases). The V gene lost 0 bases and the J gene lost 10 bases, with 13 bases spanning the gap. CDR1 is SGHAT, CDR2 FQNNGV, per germline. The CDR3 is 14 amino acids. In DNA, the CDR3 is TGTGCCAGCAGCTTAGATTGGGGGAGCGGGGAGCAGTTCTTC. It encodes CASSLDWGSGEQFF.

This chain connects TRBV3-1 to TRBJ2-1; 10 positions agree with TRBD2. V was pared by 4 bases and J by 9 bases, with 15 bases of the junction left unmatched. The CDR3 is 17 residues long. In germline, CDR1 is LGHDT, CDR2 YNNKEL (reference sequence). CDR3 in DNA: TGTGCCAGCAGCCCGGACCCCCCAGCGGGGGGGCCTGGTGAGCAGTTCTTC. Amino acid sequence: CASSPDPPAGGPGEQFF.

This clonotype was observed at least ten times. The V gene is TRBV12-3 or TRBV12-4, the J gene TRBJ1-6; D is possibly TRBD1 (5 bases). This CDR3 is 15 amino acids long. V dropped 7 bases and J dropped 6 bases, with 16 bases sitting between them. CDR3 protein: CASTSGQGGNSPLHF. CDR3 sequence (DNA): TGTGCCAGCACCAGCGGTCAGGGCGGTAATTCACCCCTCCACTTT.

The table lists this clonotype with many counts. The V call is TRBV20-1, the J call TRBJ2-1; no reliable D call. CDR1 is DFQATT, CDR2 SNEGSKA, per germline (reference sequence). The CDR3 loop spans 11 amino acids. V shed 6 bases and J shed 10 bases, with 13 bases lying between them. CDR3 coding DNA: TGCAGTGCCGGAAAAAAGCTGGAGCAGTTCTTC. It translates to CSAGKKLEQFF.

V gene TRBV20-1 combines with J gene TRBJ1-2; the match to TRBD1 covers 9 bases. Germline CDR1 and CDR2: DFQATT and SNEGSKA (reference sequence). V lost 7 bases, J lost 8 bases, and 11 bases stayed unmatched. This CDR3 spans 13 amino acids. The CDR3 DNA reads as TGCAGTGACCAAACCGGGACAGGGATGGGCTACACCTTC. Its protein product is CSDQTGTGMGYTF.

The chain couples TRBV25-1 to TRBJ1-4; 10 bases align to TRBD1. The CDR3 runs to 17 residues. J gave up 3 bases and V 1 base, and 5 bases lay outside the gene matches. Germline V CDR1 and CDR2: MGHDK, SYGVNS. CDR3 DNA sequence: TGTGCCAGCAGTGAATCGGGGACAGGGGCAGCTAATGAAAAACTGTTTTTT. It yields the protein CASSESGTGAANEKLFF.

This clonotype was seen at least ten times. The V call is TRBV6-1, the J call TRBJ2-7; D gene ambiguous. This CDR3 has 15 residues. Germline CDR1 and CDR2: MNHNS and SASEGT. V was shortened by 7 bases and J by 2 bases, with 18 bases between the two germline ends. CDR3 nucleotide sequence: TGTGCCAGCACGCTACCAGACGGAATTACCTACGAGCAGTACTTC. Amino acid sequence: CASTLPDGITYEQYF.

This clonotype was counted at least ten times. The rearrangement joins TRBV2 to TRBJ1-2; 9 positions agree with TRBD1. Germline CDR1 reads SNHLY; CDR2 reads FYNNEI. The CDR3 runs 14 residues. Trimming at V came to 5 bases and at J to 6 bases, leaving 7 bases not matched to a gene. CDR3 sequence: CASSPGQGFHGYTF. The CDR3 DNA reads TGTGCCAGCAGTCCGGGACAGGGTTTCCATGGCTACACCTTC. The full variable domain, completed using reference TRBV2 and TRBJ1-2, is EPEVTQTPSHQVTQMGQEVILRCVPISNHLYFYWYRQILGQKVEFLVSFYNNEISEKSEIFDDQFSVERPDGSNFTLKIRSTKLEDSAMYFCASSPGQGFHGYTFGSGTRLTVV.

This clonotype occurred many times. The V call is TRBV12-3 or TRBV12-4, the J call TRBJ2-7; perhaps D is TRBD1 or TRBD2 (7 bases each). There are 14 residues in the CDR3. V was pared by 4 bases and J by 3 bases, with 13 bases between. The CDR3 spells CASSSTGEGYEQYF. The CDR3 DNA reads TGTGCCAGCAGTTCAACAGGGGAGGGCTACGAGCAGTACTTC.

The genes are TRBV20-1 and TRBJ2-3; possible D gene TRBD1, 6 bases. The CDR3 has 16 residues. V was shortened by 2 bases and J by 0 bases, with 15 bases between the two germline ends. CDR1 and CDR2 (germline): DFQATT, SNEGSKA (reference sequence). CDR3 loop: CSARNLGARSTDTQYF. The CDR3, as DNA: TGCAGTGCTAGAAATTTGGGGGCGCGGAGCACAGATACGCAGTATTTT.

This clonotype has at least ten counts. The chain links TRBV4-2 to TRBJ2-5; TRBD2 aligns across 9 bases. V lost 4 bases, J lost 1 base, and 7 bases stayed unmatched. The CDR3 runs to 16 residues. CDR1 is LGHNA, CDR2 YNFKEQ, per germline. The CDR3 DNA reads as TGTGCCAGCAGCCTAAGGGTAGCGGGGGCCCAAGAGACCCAGTACTTC. It is translated as CASSLRVAGAQETQYF.

This clonotype was detected only a few times. The V and J genes are TRBV7-9 and TRBJ2-7, with 8 bases aligning to TRBD2. Germline V gives CDR1 SEHNR, CDR2 FQNEAQ (reference sequence). The ends lost 5 bases at V and 2 bases at J; junction bases unmatched: 8. The CDR3 has 15 amino acids. CDR3 nucleotides: TGTGCCAGCAGCCCCAGCGGGGGAAACACCTACGAGCAGTACTTC. Its protein product is CASSPSGGNTYEQYF.

The sample holds a few counts of this clonotype. This chain joins TRBV7-2 and TRBJ1-4; unclear D gene. Germline lookup yields CDR1 SGHTA and CDR2 FQGNSA. The ends were cut back, 1 base at V and 8 bases at J, with 11 bases in the middle. This CDR3 has 14 residues. The CDR3 coding sequence is TGTGCCAGCAGCTTAGTATTCGGTGCGGAAAAACTGTTTTTT. Residues: CASSLVFGAEKLFF.

This clonotype appeared a few times. The chain uses TRBV19 and TRBJ2-1, with D possibly matching TRBD2 (6 bases). V lost 7 bases and J 0 bases, leaving 10 bases between the germline ends. Germline lookup yields CDR1 LNHDA and CDR2 SQIVND (reference sequence). The CDR3 is made up of 14 amino acids. The CDR3 region has the DNA TGTGCCAGTAAGTACGGGAGCTCCTACAATGAGCAGTTCTTC. Encoded protein: CASKYGSSYNEQFF.

This clonotype has ten or more counts. The chain carries TRBV29-1 and TRBJ2-3; the D is unclear. V was shortened by 8 bases and J by 2 bases, with 11 bases between the two germline ends. CDR3 length equals 12 residues. From germline, CDR1 is SQVTM and CDR2 ANQGSEA. This chain's CDR3 is CSSSPYTDTQYF. CDR3 nucleotides: TGCAGCTCGTCTCCCTACACAGATACGCAGTATTTT.